This T cell receptor (beta chain) originates from a study of Graves' ophthalmopathy and Graves' hyperthyroidism. The V gene lost 7 bases and the J gene lost 4 bases, with 14 bases spanning the gap. CDR1 is MNHNS, CDR2 SASEGT, per germline. The CDR3 contains 15 residues. This clonotype was observed a few times. CDR3 regions of TCR beta were amplified from RNA transcripts. First-round RT-PCR used HTBI primers; second-round multiplex PCR followed. One entry per CDR3 protein results from TCRdb running MiXCR on the multiplex PCR reads. The sample carries 740,000 or so distinct CDR3 sequences, 40% recorded once.

This chain joins TRBV6-1 and TRBJ1-6, with D uncertain. The sequenced material came from peripheral blood. The source of this sequence is an adult man with Graves' ophthalmopathy. CDR3 residues: CASTLYGSYNSPLHF. The CDR3, as DNA: TGTGCCAGCACCCTATACGGGTCATATAATTCACCCCTCCACTTT.